This T cell receptor beta chain was identified in a study of blood T cells in healthy people across ages (dated by TCRdb to 2013 to 2016). A note on the overall study: Template switching captured roughly one uniquely barcoded TCR beta cDNA molecule per two T cells in model experiments. To avoid experimental bias, donors of different ages were randomly spread across the sequencing lanes. Age-related changes in TCR beta repertoire diversity were measured in the study by deep sequencing normalized with unique cDNA molecular identifiers. The study analyzed two additional independent replicas of 1 million unique cDNA reads from the same blood draw for two donors, one aged 18 to 30 and one aged 80 or older. The donors were split into four age groups: young (average approximately 16 years), middle-aged (about 40), aged (roughly 65) and long-lived (roughly 88).

The cysteine opens and the phenylalanine closes a CDR3 of 11 amino acids. Only CDR3 DNA remains: 33 bases, in frame from the first base. CDR1 and CDR2 are drawn from the germline V gene (reference sequence): DFQATT, SNEGSKA. V and J lose 3 bases and 3 bases, and a span of 5 bases separates them. What the authors observed across the whole study: Because profiling used bulk unsorted PBMCs, naive and antigen-experienced compartments could not be compared conclusively. The long-lived group showed more naive CD4+ T cells, fewer expanded clones and increased TCR diversity than the aged group, suggesting age selection. The CMV infection status of donors was not known, potentially confounding age-related changes in expanded clonotypes. Observed TCR beta diversity per million T cells fell roughly linearly with age, and a significant reduction was already apparent by age around 40. Estimates of total diversity based on one million sequenced T cells were considered lower bounds and underestimates. The percentage of naive T cells measured by flow cytometry correlated strongly with observed TCR beta diversity.

Libraries were constructed by 5' RACE. The reads were generated on an Illumina HiSeq 2500. A second roughly 6 to 12 cycle PCR used a sample-barcoded 5' primer and a J-beta primer mix. A unique molecular identifier was introduced onto each TCR beta cDNA molecule by a template-switch 5' adaptor carrying 12 random nucleotides. Each sample yielded at least 3 million CDR3-containing paired-end reads. First-strand cDNA was synthesized from all RNA with the Mint cDNA synthesis kit, primed by a TRBC-specific oligonucleotide. All cDNA was treated with uracil-DNA glycosylase and then went through a first 18-cycle PCR with the universal primers M1SS and BC2_uni_R. In the source study's methods: For normalization, 1 million high-quality reads, each with a distinct molecular identifier, were randomly selected from each sample. Instead of being binned into consensus sequences, reads with shared molecular identifiers were discarded. MiTCR, run with a Q25 quality threshold and the strictest error-elimination algorithm, handled CDR3 identification, clonotype clustering and error correction. A nonparametric unseen species model using Euler transformation provided a lower-bound estimate of total TCR beta diversity. The public reads were quality trimmed at Q25 with fastp and then assembled into clones with MiXCR by TCRdb, keeping productive beta chains. Rows matching on CDR3 protein sequence are summarized as one entry with the most common DNA and genes. The V and J calls shown here were made by TCRdb, not taken from the authors' results. In this sample the table shows approximately 1,000,000 distinct CDR3 sequences, more than 30% of which occur a single time. In total, the top ten clones hold roughly 14% of the sample.

Donors were a few dozen systemically healthy Caucasian individuals from Russia aged roughly 6 to 90 years. Roughly 11 milliliters of peripheral blood were drawn from each donor into EDTA-treated Vacutainer tubes. PBMCs were isolated by Ficoll-Paque density-gradient centrifugation, with at least 6.5 million obtained per sample. Total RNA was extracted from PBMCs with Trizol reagent, with at least 6 micrograms obtained per sample. For every donor, an aliquot of PBMCs went through flow cytometry to measure the percentages of naive CD45RAhigh/CD27high T cells. This clonotype was picked up a small number of times. It lacks a known antigen. One base away there is no much larger clone; base qualities are not given.

The clonotype comes from a man aged 18 to 29 in good health. Material for sequencing was blood. The chain was built from TRBV20-1 and TRBJ2-5, with no reliable assignment of the D segment. The sequenced DNA is TGCAGTGCTAGCCAAGAAGAGACCCAGTACTTC. The translation is CSASQEETQYF.